In this sample, the clone carrying this T cell receptor (beta chain) turned up many times. As yet, its antigen is unknown. This sample is part of a study of metastatic and nonmetastatic thyroid tumors. Across the whole study: Comparison of repertoires was carried out across blood and tumor or nodule tissue from malignant and benign thyroid patients. Study-level results: It was reportedly found that TCR beta diversity was significantly higher in malignant thyroid tumors than in benign nodules, a difference seen in both blood and tumor samples.

Patients were all untreated before their thyroid surgery. In the study's own analysis: Building a distant-metastasis classifier for papillary thyroid cancer drew on CDR3 differences across clinicopathological groups. TCRdb re-clonotyped the PCR reads through MiXCR. The V and J calls were not made by the authors but by TCRdb's processing. The table has under 30,000 clones, 20% to 25% seen once; the top ten hold about a quarter. CDR1 and CDR2 from the germline V gene are MDHEN and SYDVKM. V lost 6 bases, J lost 0 bases, and 6 bases lay in between. The CDR3 runs to 14 residues. The origin of this receptor is a male donor with papillary thyroid cancer or a benign thyroid nodule (not recorded which). Some clones in this sample may be carry-over from other donors' samples. Source material: blood. The V gene is TRBV28, the J gene TRBJ2-6; D not resolved. CDR3 loop: CASRIVSGANVLTF. The CDR3 coding sequence is TGTGCCAGCAGGATCGTCTCTGGGGCCAACGTCCTGACTTTC.